This T cell receptor beta chain was identified in a study of cytomegalovirus exposure and HLA in healthy donors. This clone was observed a few times. The CDR3 has 17 amino acids. Trimming took 11 bases from V and 4 from J; bases not matched to a gene: 16. The germline gives CDR1 SEHNR, CDR2 FQNEAQ (reference sequence). PCR was performed using 60 Vbeta and 13 Jbeta primers. Repertoires were generated with immunoSEQ multiplex PCR, while TCRdb's copy carries only in-frame clones and drops some. The sample yields around 190,000 clones, around 73% seen once. What was sequenced was PBMCs. This receptor was obtained from a woman aged 25 to 45 in good health and CMV-seronegative. The chain links TRBV7-9 to TRBJ2-2, with TRBD1 matching over 10 bases. The CDR3 nucleotides read TGTGCCTCGATCGGGACAGGGGAACCCTCGCGCACCGGGGAGCTGTTTTTT. It specifies CASIGTGEPSRTGELFF. The full variable domain, completed using reference TRBV7-9 and TRBJ2-2, is DTGVSQNPRHKITKRGQNVTFRCDPISEHNRLYWYRQTLGQGPEFLTYFQNEAQLEKSRLLSDRFSAERPKGSFSTLEIQRTEQGDSAMYLCASIGTGEPSRTGELFFGEGSRLTVL.